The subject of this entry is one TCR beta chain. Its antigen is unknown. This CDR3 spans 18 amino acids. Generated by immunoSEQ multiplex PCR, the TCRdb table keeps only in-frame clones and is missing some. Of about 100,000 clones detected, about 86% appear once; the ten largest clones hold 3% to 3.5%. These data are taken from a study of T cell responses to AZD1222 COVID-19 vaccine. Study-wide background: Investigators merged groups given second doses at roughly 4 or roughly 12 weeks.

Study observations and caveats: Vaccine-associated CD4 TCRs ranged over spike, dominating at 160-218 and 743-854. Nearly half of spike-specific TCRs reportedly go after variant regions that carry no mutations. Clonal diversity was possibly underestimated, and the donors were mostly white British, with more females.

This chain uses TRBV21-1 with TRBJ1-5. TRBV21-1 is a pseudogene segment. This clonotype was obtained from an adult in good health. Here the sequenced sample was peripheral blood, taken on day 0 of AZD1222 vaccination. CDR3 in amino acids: CASSKRLRGGPGNQPQHF. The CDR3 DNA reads TGTGCCAGCAGCAAGCGCCTCCGGGGGGGGCCTGGCAATCAGCCCCAGCATTTT.